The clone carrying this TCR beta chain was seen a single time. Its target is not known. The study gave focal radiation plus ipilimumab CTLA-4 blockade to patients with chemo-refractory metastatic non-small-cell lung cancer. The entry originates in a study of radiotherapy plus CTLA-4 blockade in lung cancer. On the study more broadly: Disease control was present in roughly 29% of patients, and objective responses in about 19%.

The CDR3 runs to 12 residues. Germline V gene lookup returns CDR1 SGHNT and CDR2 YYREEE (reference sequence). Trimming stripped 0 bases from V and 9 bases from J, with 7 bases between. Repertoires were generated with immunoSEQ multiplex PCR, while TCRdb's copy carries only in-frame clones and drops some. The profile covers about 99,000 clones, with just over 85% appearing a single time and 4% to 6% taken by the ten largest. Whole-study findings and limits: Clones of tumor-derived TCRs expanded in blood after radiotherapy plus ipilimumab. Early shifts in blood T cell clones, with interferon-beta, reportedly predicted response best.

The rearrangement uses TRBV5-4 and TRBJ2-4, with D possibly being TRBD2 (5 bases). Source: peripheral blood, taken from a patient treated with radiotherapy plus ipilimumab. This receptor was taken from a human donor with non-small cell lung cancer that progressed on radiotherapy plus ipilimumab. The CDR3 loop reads CASSLVGSIQYF. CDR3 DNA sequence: TGTGCCAGCAGCTTGGTGGGGAGCATTCAGTACTTC.